What follows are 30 T cell receptor beta chains derived from one specimen sequenced in a study of breast tumors, draining lymph nodes, adjacent tissues. TCRdb re-called the multiplex PCR reads with MiXCR, one entry per CDR3 protein. The sample has 150,000 to 200,000 distinct CDR3 sequences; around 29% are singletons. Breast cancer patients provided tissue from their axillary draining lymph nodes. Sequencing was done on a sample of axillary lymph node tissue. The source of these receptors is a female donor with breast cancer. Some clones in this sample may be carry-over from other donors' samples.

V usage is TRBV10-2 and J usage is TRBJ1-1, with TRBD1 matching 7 bases. This CDR3 has 14 residues. With 2 bases clipped from V and 11 bases from J, the junction kept 11 bases outside the gene matches. Germline V gives CDR1 WSHSY, CDR2 SAAADI. CDR3 in DNA: TGCGCCAGCAGTGAGCCCGGACAGGTGGTGGCGGCTTTCTTT. Its translation: CASSEPGQVVAAFF.

This clonotype was seen repeatedly, ten times or more. This chain links TRBV6-1 with TRBJ2-3; D might be TRBD1 (5 bases). The CDR3 length is 15 residues. Germline V CDR1 and CDR2: MNHNS, SASEGT. V was trimmed by 4 bases and J by 1 base, leaving 12 bases between them. The DNA for the CDR3 is TGTGCCAGCAGTGGGGGCTCTTGGGGCACAGATACGCAGTATTTT. This gives the protein CASSGGSWGTDTQYF.

This clonotype has ten or more counts. V gene TRBV10-3 combines with J gene TRBJ2-7; D perhaps matches TRBD1 (6 bases). The CDR3 runs 13 residues. Deletions cut 11 bases from V and 3 bases from J, with 17 bases between. From germline, CDR1 is ENHRY and CDR2 SYGVKD. CDR3 sequence: CAHREGVGYEQYF. The CDR3 coding sequence is TGTGCCCACAGGGAAGGGGTAGGCTACGAGCAGTACTTC.

This clonotype was recorded many times. The genes are TRBV20-1 and TRBJ2-7; the match to TRBD1 covers 7 bases. With V trimmed by 3 bases and J by 0 bases, 8 bases remained unmatched. The CDR3 consists of 15 residues. Germline CDR1 is DFQATT and CDR2 is SNEGSKA (reference sequence). CDR3 bases: TGCAGTGCTAGTGGGGGACAGCGGAGCTCCTACGAGCAGTACTTC. The encoded protein is CSASGGQRSSYEQYF.

V and J are TRBV24-1 and TRBJ2-7, with 10 bases fitting TRBD2. CDR1 KGHDR and CDR2 SFDVKD come from the germline V gene. This CDR3 comprises 13 residues. V shed 12 bases and J 4 bases; nucleotides not matched to a gene: 8. The CDR3 region has the DNA TGTGCCCCCGGCCTAGCGGGAGTTTACGAGCAGTACTTC. It is translated as CAPGLAGVYEQYF.

Many counts were recorded for this clonotype. The chain has TRBV20-1 and TRBJ2-5, with 13 bases that match TRBD2. Germline assignment: CDR1 DFQATT and CDR2 SNEGSKA (reference sequence). CDR3 size: 16 residues. V lost 1 base, J lost 5 bases, and 7 bases stayed unmatched. Written as DNA, the CDR3 is TGCAGTGCTAGAGGGACTAGCGGGAGTCTAGGGGAGACCCAGTACTTC. Its translation: CSARGTSGSLGETQYF.

The table lists this clonotype with many counts. The chain combines TRBV20-1 with TRBJ2-3; D might be TRBD1 or TRBD2, each matching 6 bases. The V end was cut by 3 bases, the J end by 5 bases, with 12 bases between. This CDR3 spans 13 amino acids. Germline V CDR1 and CDR2: DFQATT, SNEGSKA (reference sequence). The DNA of the CDR3 is TGCAGTGCTAGTGGGGGGCTCTTAGATACGCAGTATTTT. Protein sequence: CSASGGLLDTQYF.

There are many counts of this clonotype. The chain links TRBV6-5 to TRBJ1-2, with D possibly TRBD1 on 6 matching bases. Trimming removed 2 bases at V and 4 bases at J, with 17 bases between. Germline lookup yields CDR1 MNHEY and CDR2 SVGAGI. This CDR3 contains 16 residues. The CDR3 DNA reads TGTGCCAGCAGTTACACACAGGGAGGGTTAAGCTATGGCTACACCTTC. It encodes CASSYTQGGLSYGYTF.

There are many counts of this clonotype. CDR3 amino acids: CASKGGPSGFNEQFF. The DNA of the CDR3 is TGCGCCAGCAAGGGGGGTCCCAGCGGCTTTAATGAGCAGTTCTTC. The rearrangement links TRBV10-2 to TRBJ2-1, with D possibly called TRBD1 or TRBD2 (6 bases each). Germline V lookup: CDR1 WSHSY, CDR2 SAAADI. CDR3 length equals 15 residues. The V gene lost 7 bases and the J gene lost 7 bases, with 20 bases spanning the gap.

This clonotype was seen a handful of times. A read error may explain this, as a much larger clone is one base away. The conserved phenylalanine or tryptophan is not found at the CDR3 terminus, so this likely reflects a read error. This chain connects TRBV19 to TRBJ2-7; possible D gene TRBD2, 6 bases. Trimming shortened V by 1 base and J by 2 bases, and 15 bases separated the two germline ends. The CDR3 has 16 amino acids. Germline V gene sequence: CDR1 LNHDA, CDR2 SQIVND (reference sequence). CDR3 in amino acids: CASSIAGELGTYEQYS. In nucleotides, the CDR3 is TGTGCCAGTAGTATAGCGGGAGAGCTGGGAACCTACGAGCAGTACTCC.

The V call is TRBV3-1, the J call TRBJ1-3, with 7 positions matching TRBD1. The CDR3 totals 17 residues. Germline trimming cut 4 bases from V and 4 bases from J; bases unmatched to any gene: 13. Germline CDR1 is LGHDT and CDR2 is YNNKEL (reference sequence). The CDR3 DNA reads TGTGCCAGCAGCCCAAGTCGCAGCAGGGGGTTAGGAAACACCATATATTTT. This gives the protein CASSPSRSRGLGNTIYF.

This clonotype came up many times. The chain links TRBV11-3 to TRBJ2-3; 8 positions match TRBD1. V lost 1 base and J lost 1; bases outside the gene matches: 7. Germline V lookup: CDR1 SGHNT, CDR2 YENEEA. This CDR3 is 17 amino acids long. This CDR3 reads CASSLGGQAPGTDTQYF. The CDR3 DNA reads as TGTGCCAGCAGCTTAGGGGGACAGGCCCCCGGCACAGATACGCAGTATTTT.

This clonotype was seen a handful of times. Compared with germline, one end of the junction differs, possibly owing to a read error. The chain employs TRBV6-5 and TRBJ1-2; D uncertain. The germline V gene has CDR1 MNHEY and CDR2 SVGAGI. The CDR3 is made up of 14 amino acids. The CDR3 DNA reads as TGTGCCAGCAGTCACTCTAGGGAGAGCTATGGCTACACCTTC. It encodes CASSHSRESYGYTF.

The gene calls are TRBV7-2 and TRBJ1-1; maybe TRBD1 (5 bases). The germline V gene has CDR1 SGHTA and CDR2 FQGNSA. The CDR3 contains 14 residues. V lost 2 bases and J 6 bases, leaving 13 bases between the germline ends. The CDR3 DNA reads TGTGCCAGCAGCTTATCTGCAGGGCTCTCTGAAGCTTTCTTT. This gives the protein CASSLSAGLSEAFF.

On this clonotype itself: A clone one base away is much larger, so this may be a read error. The chain combines TRBV11-1 with TRBJ2-7; D is unclear. Trimming removed 0 bases at V and 1 base at J, with 16 bases between. The germline gives CDR1 SGHAT, CDR2 FQDESV (reference sequence). There are 17 residues in the CDR3. DNA for the CDR3: TGTGCCAGCAGCTTAGCGAGGTCGGCGGCAGGTTCCTACGAGCAGTACTTC. Translation: CASSLARSAAGSYEQYF.

This clonotype was seen ten or more times. The CDR3 is CASSPPRQRYNEQFF. The CDR3, as DNA: TGTGCCAGCTCACCACCGAGACAGCGCTACAATGAGCAGTTCTTC. The chain recombines TRBV18 with TRBJ2-1, with D maybe TRBD1 (5 bases). Germline CDR1 is KGHSH and CDR2 is LQKENI. Trimming took 0 bases from V and 3 from J, leaving 9 bases between them. CDR3 size: 15 residues.

Points on this clonotype: A single base separates this from a much larger clone, so it may be a read error. This CDR3 reads CASSPSGGAKNEQFF. The CDR3 region has the DNA TGTGCCAGCAGCCCTTCCGGGGGGGCCAAAAATGAGCAGTTCTTC. The gene calls are TRBV5-6 and TRBJ2-1; 8 bases fit TRBD2. The CDR3 extends over 15 amino acids. Losses at the gene ends were 4 bases for V and 7 bases for J; bases not matched to a gene: 10. Germline values: CDR1 SGHDT, CDR2 YYEEEE. The entire variable domain, with the rest obtained from reference TRBV5-6 and TRBJ2-1, is as follows: DAGVTQSPTHLIKTRGQQVTLRCSPKSGHDTVSWYQQALGQGPQFIFQYYEEEERQRGNFPDRFSGHQFPNYSSELNVNALLLGDSALYLCASSPSGGAKNEQFFGPGTRLTVL.

There are a few counts of this clonotype. CDR3 in DNA: TGTGCCAGCTGGGCGGGATTCTTGAACACTGAAGCTTTCTTT. It specifies CASWAGFLNTEAFF. V gene TRBV4-2 combines with J gene TRBJ1-1; D is unclear. The CDR3 is made up of 14 amino acids. Trimming removed 8 bases at V and 0 bases at J, with 13 bases between. Germline V gives CDR1 LGHNA, CDR2 YNFKEQ.

In its sample, this clonotype was seen many times. One end of the junction does not line up with germline, which may come from a read error. The CDR3 DNA reads as TGTGCTAGCAGCCGGACTAGCGGGATGACAGATACGCAGTATTTT. Translation gives CASSRTSGMTDTQYF. The chain links TRBV7-7 to TRBJ2-3; 12 bases match TRBD2. Germline loops: CDR1 SSHAT, CDR2 FNYEAQ (reference sequence). This CDR3 is 15 amino acids long.

This clonotype came up many times. One base away lies a much larger clone, so this may be a sequencing read error. The rearrangement joins TRBV20-1 to TRBJ1-2; 7 bases agree with TRBD1. The V gene's germline CDR1 is DFQATT and CDR2 SNEGSKA (reference sequence). CDR3 length: 13 amino acids. The CDR3: CSAPPGQHYAYTF. For the CDR3, the DNA is TGCAGTGCTCCCCCGGGACAGCACTATGCCTACACCTTC.

This clonotype was seen ten or more times. The chain is built from TRBV18 and TRBJ1-2; a possible D gene is TRBD1 (5 bases). CDR1 and CDR2 from the germline V gene are KGHSH and LQKENI. V lost 5 bases and J lost 6, with 19 bases in between. The CDR3 has 15 amino acids. CDR3 bases: TGTGCCAGCTCAACACAGGCCCACGCAGGTGATGGCTACACCTTC. Its translation: CASSTQAHAGDGYTF. The entire variable domain, with the rest obtained from reference TRBV18 and TRBJ1-2, is as follows: NAGVMQNPRHLVRRRGQEARLRCSPMKGHSHVYWYRQLPEEGLKFMVYLQKENIIDESGMPKERFSAEFPKEGPSILRIQQVVRGDSAAYFCASSTQAHAGDGYTFGSGTRLTVV.

This clonotype came up a few times. A much more abundant neighbour one base away suggests this may be a read error. The chain joins TRBV6-4 to TRBJ2-3; D tentatively reads TRBD1 or TRBD2 (5 bases each). The germline V gene encodes CDR1 MRHNA and CDR2 SNTAGT. The CDR3 is 13 residues long. V gave up 5 bases and J gave up 6 bases, with 12 bases separating them. CDR3 region: CASSRGRSDTQYF. The DNA for the CDR3 is TGTGCCAGCAGTCGGGGACGTTCGGATACGCAGTATTTT.

The chain employs TRBV11-3 and TRBJ1-1, with D possibly being TRBD1 (6 bases). V lost 5 bases, J lost 3 bases, and 13 bases lay in between. Germline V gene data show CDR1 as SGHNT and CDR2 as YENEEA. The CDR3 has 14 amino acids. As DNA, the CDR3 is TGTGCCAGCAGCACCACAGGGTTCTACACTGAAGCTTTCTTT. Encoded protein: CASSTTGFYTEAFF.

This clonotype was found many times. This chain joins TRBV2 and TRBJ1-4; 9 bases fit TRBD1. Looked up from germline, CDR1 is SNHLY and CDR2 is FYNNEI. The length of the CDR3 is 14 residues. The V and J ends lost 5 bases and 10 bases, in that order; junction bases with no gene match: 8. This CDR3 reads CASSTIDRGVKLFF. The CDR3 DNA follows: TGTGCCAGCAGTACCATCGACAGGGGGGTAAAACTGTTTTTT.

This clonotype was observed at least ten times. The V and J genes are TRBV5-8 and TRBJ1-2; a possible D gene is TRBD1 (5 bases). V lost 4 bases and J lost 3, with 16 bases in between. Germline values: CDR1 SGHTS, CDR2 YDEGEE. The CDR3 spans 15 residues. This CDR3 reads CASSGGGDVDYGYTF. For the CDR3, the DNA is TGTGCCAGCAGCGGGGGAGGGGATGTGGACTATGGCTACACCTTC.

Many counts were recorded for this clonotype. The chain carries TRBV20-1 and TRBJ2-7, with D unresolved. V shed 3 bases and J shed 0 bases, with 15 bases lying between them. Germline V gene sequence: CDR1 DFQATT, CDR2 SNEGSKA (reference sequence). The CDR3 is 15 residues long. The CDR3 bases are TGCAGTGCTAGTCGGCCCAGCGATAACTCCTACGAGCAGTACTTC. It codes for CSASRPSDNSYEQYF.

This clonotype was detected only once. The V gene is TRBV29-1, the J gene TRBJ2-7; TRBD1 matches 8 bases. The CDR3 runs to 13 residues. V was clipped by 8 bases and J by 2 bases; unmatched bases: 8. The V gene's germline CDR1 is SQVTM and CDR2 ANQGSEA. The CDR3 DNA sequence: TGCAGCAGTCAGGGGGCGCCGACCTACGAGCAGTACTTC. It codes for CSSQGAPTYEQYF.

This clonotype was recorded a few times. The CDR3 is CASSARRGGGLQETQYF. CDR3 DNA: TGTGCCAGCAGTGCTAGGCGCGGGGGGGGCCTCCAAGAGACCCAGTACTTC. The chain is built from TRBV25-1 and TRBJ2-5, with 9 positions matching TRBD2. The CDR3 is 17 residues long. Germline CDR1 MGHDK, CDR2 SYGVNS. The V gene end was trimmed by 4 bases and the J gene end by 1 base; junction bases not matched to a gene: 10.

There are many counts of this clonotype. The chain uses TRBV20-1 and TRBJ1-2; 7 bases are shared with TRBD1. The CDR3 covers 13 residues. CDR1 is DFQATT and CDR2 is SNEGSKA in the germline V gene (reference sequence). V trimming: 4 bases; J trimming: 4 bases; junction bases outside the gene matches: 6. For the CDR3, the DNA is TGCAGTGCTACCCTCGGGGACAGCTATGGCTACACCTTC. Translated: CSATLGDSYGYTF.

This clonotype was picked up many times. This chain uses TRBV5-5 with TRBJ1-6; D perhaps matches TRBD1 (5 bases). The CDR3 length is 16 residues. Between the trimmed V and J ends, which lost 0 bases and 7 bases, there was a span of 14 bases. Germline V lookup: CDR1 SGHKS, CDR2 YYEKEE (reference sequence). Here the CDR3 reads CASSLDRGDSNSPLHF. The DNA for the CDR3 is TGTGCCAGCAGCTTGGATCGGGGCGACAGCAATTCACCCCTCCACTTT.